These T cell receptor beta chains were read from a single sample in a study of cytomegalovirus exposure and HLA in healthy donors. The data were produced by immunoSEQ multiplex PCR, yet TCRdb's version contains in-frame clones alone and is incomplete. This sample yields more than 150,000 clones, of which over 65% are seen a single time; 1.5% to 2% belongs to the top ten. Sequences were obtained from PBMCs. These receptor sequences come from a man younger than 35 in good health and CMV-seronegative. Each CDR3 is given with its conserved first and last residue. The order of the fields is clone size, D gene, J gene, V gene, CDR3 DNA, CDR3 protein. D genes are given only for firm matches. Clone size is given for some rows only: seen once, a few or many times, or a class if the clone is expanded.

once | TRBD1 | TRBJ2-7 | TRBV6-6 | TGTGCCAGCGATTGGGGGGACAGGATCGGCTACGAGCAGTACTTC | CASDWGDRIGYEQYF
. | . | TRBJ1-5 | TRBV4-1 | TGCGCCAGCAGCCACATGGGAGGGGGGAGCAATCAGCCCCAGCATTTT | CASSHMGGGSNQPQHF
. | . | TRBJ2-7 | TRBV9 | TGTGCCAGCAGCCCCAAAGCGCGGGGCTCCTACGAGCAGTACTTC | CASSPKARGSYEQYF
few | . | TRBJ1-4 | TRBV5-4 | TGTGCCAGCAGCTTGATCCCCGCGGAGAATGAAAAACTGTTTTTT | CASSLIPAENEKLFF
. | . | TRBJ1-2 | TRBV7-2 | TGTGCCAGCAGCTATGTCACAGGGATAAACTATGGCTACACCTTC | CASSYVTGINYGYTF
. | . | TRBJ1-2 | TRBV18 | TGTGCCAGCTCATCCGTCTATGGCTACACCTTC | CASSSVYGYTF
. | . | TRBJ1-6 | TRBV28 | TGTGCCAGCAGTTCATCACAGGGCTATAATTCACCCCTCCACTTT | CASSSSQGYNSPLHF
. | TRBD1 | TRBJ2-2 | TRBV5-1 | TGCGCCAGCAGCTGGGGACAGGTCGACACCGGGGAGCTGTTTTTT | CASSWGQVDTGELFF
. | TRBD1 | TRBJ1-5 | TRBV6-1 | TGTGCCAGCAGTGCGCAGGGGGCGGGGGATCAGCCCCAGCATTTT | CASSAQGAGDQPQHF
few | TRBD1 | TRBJ1-2 | TRBV28 | TGTGCCAGCAGTCCAGGGACAGGGGTTGGCTACACCTTC | CASSPGTGVGYTF
. | . | TRBJ2-1 | TRBV9 | TGTGCCAGCAGCGTAAATTTTGGGAGCAACGAGCAGTTCTTC | CASSVNFGSNEQFF
few | TRBD1 | TRBJ2-1 | TRBV19 | TGTGCCACCTCCGCCCGGACAGGATTCTACAATGAGCAGTTCTTC | CATSARTGFYNEQFF
few | . | TRBJ1-1 | TRBV2 | TGTGCCAGCAGGAGGGGGAGGAACACTGAAGCTTTCTTT | CASRRGRNTEAFF
. | . | TRBJ1-5 | TRBV19 | TGTGCCAGTAAAGACCTGACCCGGGGAAGGAATCAGCCCCAGCATTTT | CASKDLTRGRNQPQHF
. | . | TRBJ2-6 | TRBV2 | TGTGCCAGCAGTGTTCCGAGTGCTGGGGCCAACGTCCTGACTTTC | CASSVPSAGANVLTF
. | . | TRBJ1-4 | TRBV5-1 | TGCGCCAGCAGGGAGGACAGTGCTACACGGAAGGTGTTTTTT | CASREDSATRKVFF
. | . | TRBJ2-7 | TRBV12-2 | TGTGCAAGTCGCTTAGTTCGCCCCGGGACAGGGGGGATTTTGCCCTATTGTCCTTACGAGCAGTACTTC | CASRLVRPGTGGILPYCPYEQYF
. | TRBD2 | TRBJ2-1 | TRBV19 | TGTGCCAGTAGTAATTTGAGCGGGGCCTACAATGAGCAGTTCTTC | CASSNLSGAYNEQFF
. | . | TRBJ1-6 | TRBV19 | TGTGCCAGTAGTATAAGGGGGGGGCATTCACCCCTCCACTTT | CASSIRGGHSPLHF
. | TRBD2 | TRBJ2-1 | TRBV7-3 | TGTGCCAGCAGCTTAACGGGGTTGGCGGGAGCGGCCGATGAGCAGTTCTTC | CASSLTGLAGAADEQFF
. | TRBD1 | TRBJ1-2 | TRBV4-1 | TGCGCCAGCCGTGGGGGACAGGGCGGCAAGCACTATGGCTACACCTTC | CASRGGQGGKHYGYTF
. | . | TRBJ2-3 | TRBV5-1 | TGCGCCAGCAGCAGAGCGCTGTTCACAGATACGCAGTATTTT | CASSRALFTDTQYF
. | . | TRBJ2-1 | TRBV6-1 | TGTGCCAGCAGTGAAGGGAGTGGTTGGAGGCTCTACAATGAGCAGTTCTTC | CASSEGSGWRLYNEQFF